The source of this T cell receptor (beta chain) is a study of CD8 T cells in Susac syndrome. TEMRA cells were FACS-enriched, and CD8+ and CD4+ T cells were isolated negatively. The RNA input was roughly 0.45 to 1 ug, and it was reverse transcribed with random hexamers. TCRdb re-called the immunoSEQ multiplex PCR reads through MiXCR, storing one row per CDR3 protein. The table includes some 200,000 distinct CDR3 sequences, nearly 95% detected once. This clonotype was recorded once. The specimen sequenced was CD4+ T cells from PBMCs. The sequence derives from a human donor with multiple sclerosis.

CDR3 residues: CAWSRNHYTDTQYF. CDR3 bases: TGTGCCTGGAGCCGTAACCACTACACAGATACGCAGTATTTT. The rearrangement links TRBV30 to TRBJ2-3; no definite D call. Trimming left V 3 bases short and J 2 bases short, with 12 bases between. This CDR3 has 14 amino acids. Germline CDR1 is GTSNPN and CDR2 is SVGIG (reference sequence).